The source of this T cell receptor beta chain is a study of T cells after yellow fever vaccination. Study-level findings and limits: The secondary response showed a weaker magnitude and a faster peak, day 5 versus 15. Among primary-vaccination clones, most reappeared after the booster, at 95% to 96% for CD4 and roughly 90% for CD8.

Researchers made TCR cDNA using 5'RACE template switching, and this step added a universal primer site and UMIs. MiXCR, applied by TCRdb to the 5' RACE reads, yields one record per CDR3 protein. The repertoire consists of approximately 510,000 distinct CDR3 sequences, with roughly a fifth occurring once and the leading ten covering around 17%. The CDR3 length is 16 residues. The V end was cut by 2 bases, the J end by 2 bases, with 15 bases between. Germline lookup yields CDR1 MNHEY and CDR2 SVGAGI. This clonotype was seen more than once but under ten times. Antigen unknown. This clonotype was sampled from a young man who received the YFV17D yellow fever vaccine. Sequences were derived from PBMCs, sampled approximately 22 days after the first yellow fever vaccination. The gene calls are TRBV6-5 and TRBJ1-2; D is uncertain. CDR3 amino acids: CASSYGLLDVNYGYTF. The DNA for the CDR3 is TGTGCCAGCAGTTACGGGCTCCTCGACGTAAACTATGGCTACACCTTC.